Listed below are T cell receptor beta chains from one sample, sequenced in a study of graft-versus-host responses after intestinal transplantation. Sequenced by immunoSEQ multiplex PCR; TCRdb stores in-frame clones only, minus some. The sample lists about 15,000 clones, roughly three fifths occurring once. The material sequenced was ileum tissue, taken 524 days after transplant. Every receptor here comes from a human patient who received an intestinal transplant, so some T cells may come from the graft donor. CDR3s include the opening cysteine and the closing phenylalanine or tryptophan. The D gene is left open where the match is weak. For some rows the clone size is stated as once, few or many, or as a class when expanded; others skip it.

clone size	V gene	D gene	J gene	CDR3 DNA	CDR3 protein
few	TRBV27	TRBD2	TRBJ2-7	TGTGCCAGCAGTCCGGGACTAGGTCTCACCTACGAGCAGTACTTC	CASSPGLGLTYEQYF
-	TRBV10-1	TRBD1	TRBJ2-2	TGCGCCAGCAGTGGGACAGGGAACACCGGGGAGCTGTTTTTT	CASSGTGNTGELFF
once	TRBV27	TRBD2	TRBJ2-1	TGTGCCAGCAGAGCCCCAAGCGGGGGGGGATACAATGAGCAGTTCTTC	CASRAPSGGGYNEQFF
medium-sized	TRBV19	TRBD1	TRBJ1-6	TGTGCCAGTAGTGTGACAGGGGTACACGGGAATTCACCCCTCCACTTT	CASSVTGVHGNSPLHF
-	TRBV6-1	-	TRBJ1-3	TGTGCCAGCATGGGGCAGGGTGGTAGAAACACCATATATTTT	CASMGQGGRNTIYF
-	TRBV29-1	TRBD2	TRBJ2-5	TGCAGCGTTGAATGGGCGGGGGGGCCGGTGGAGACCCAGTACTTC	CSVEWAGGPVETQYF
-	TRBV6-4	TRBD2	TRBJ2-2	TGTGCCAGCAGTGAGAGCGGGGGGAACACCGGGGAGCTGTTTTTT	CASSESGGNTGELFF
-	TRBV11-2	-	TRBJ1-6	TGTGCCAGCAGCTTAGTCGGCAGGGAGGGTTCGCCCCTCCACTTT	CASSLVGREGSPLHF
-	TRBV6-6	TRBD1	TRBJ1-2	TGTGCCAGCAGCTCCGGGACAGGGGATGAAGCGACTGGCTACACCTTC	CASSSGTGDEATGYTF
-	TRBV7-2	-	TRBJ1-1	TGTGCCAGCAGCTTAGGGCAGAACACTGAAGCTTTCTTT	CASSLGQNTEAFF
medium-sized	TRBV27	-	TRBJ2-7	TGTGCCAGCTCTTCGGGACAATATTACGAGCAGTACTTC	CASSSGQYYEQYF
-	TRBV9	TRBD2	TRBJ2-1	TGTGCCAGCAGCGTCACTAGCGGGTGGTACAATGAGCAGTTCTTC	CASSVTSGWYNEQFF
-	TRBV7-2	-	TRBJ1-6	TGTGCCAGCAGCCCTAGACAGGATTCACCCCTCCACTTT	CASSPRQDSPLHF
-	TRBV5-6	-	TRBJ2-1	TGTGCCAGCAGCTTAGGTGAGGTGCGACGGGGAGGCTACAATGAGCAGTTCTTC	CASSLGEVRRGGYNEQFF
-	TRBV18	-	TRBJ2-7	TGTGCCAGCTCACCACTCCAGGCGCATTCCTACGAGCAGTACTTC	CASSPLQAHSYEQYF
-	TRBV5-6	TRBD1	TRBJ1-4	TGTGCCAGCACCGGGACAGGGGACTCTAGGGGTGAAAAACTGTTTTTT	CASTGTGDSRGEKLFF
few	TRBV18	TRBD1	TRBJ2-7	TGTGCCAGCGCCGCCCGACAGGGGGAATACGAGCAGTACTTC	CASAARQGEYEQYF
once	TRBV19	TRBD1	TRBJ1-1	TGTGCCAGTAGTAGGGGACAGAAAGCTTTCTTT	CASSRGQKAFF
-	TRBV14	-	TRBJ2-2	TGTGCCAGCAGCCAAGATCATATATTGGCATTGCGGACCGGGGAGCTGTTTTTT	CASSQDHILALRTGELFF
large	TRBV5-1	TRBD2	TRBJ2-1	TGCGCCAGCGGATTAGCGGGATCCTACAATGAGCAGTTCTTC	CASGLAGSYNEQFF
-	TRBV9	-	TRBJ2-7	TGTGCCAGCAGCGTGGGCCGAAGCTCCTACGAGCAGTACTTC	CASSVGRSSYEQYF
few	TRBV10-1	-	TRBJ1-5	TGCGCCAGCAGTGAACAGGGAAGTCAGCCCCAGCATTTT	CASSEQGSQPQHF
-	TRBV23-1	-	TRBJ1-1	TGCGCCAGCAGTCAATCCCGGGGGAAAACTGAAGCTTTCTTT	CASSQSRGKTEAFF
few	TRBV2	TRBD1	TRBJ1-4	TGTGCCATCATGAAGACAGGGTCAAAAGGAAATAATGAAAAACTGTTTTTT	CAIMKTGSKGNNEKLFF